The 28 T cell receptor beta chains reported below all come from one sample, sequenced in a study of blood T cells in healthy people across ages. The use of a sample-barcoded 5' primer and a J-beta primer mix characterized a second PCR of about 7 to 12 cycles. Via MiXCR, TCRdb re-called the 5' RACE reads, giving one row per CDR3 protein. Among about 1 million distinct CDR3 sequences listed, under 55% were seen once. Sequencing input: blood. These receptors were collected from a woman aged 55-69 years in good health.

The rearrangement joins TRBV10-3 to TRBJ2-3, with D perhaps matching TRBD1 (7 bases). V was trimmed by 5 bases and J by 3 bases, leaving 12 bases between them. There are 14 residues in the CDR3. Germline values: CDR1 ENHRY, CDR2 SYGVKD. The CDR3 region is CAISQGGATDTQYF. As DNA, the CDR3 is TGTGCCATCAGTCAGGGGGGAGCAACAGATACGCAGTATTTT.

The chain joins TRBV12-3 or TRBV12-4 to TRBJ2-1; no definite D call. This CDR3 is 12 amino acids long. V lost 2 bases, J lost 14 bases, and 13 bases lay in between. CDR3 nucleotides: TGTGCCAGCAGTTTAAAGGGCAAGGAAGAGTTCTTC. It yields the protein CASSLKGKEEFF.

In its sample, this clonotype was seen a few times. The V and J genes are TRBV10-3 and TRBJ2-7; D gene ambiguous. Trimming left V 5 bases short and J 2 bases short, with 13 bases between. The CDR3 runs 14 residues. Germline V gene data show CDR1 as ENHRY and CDR2 as SYGVKD. The CDR3 DNA sequence: TGTGCCATCAGTTTGAGTTACCCAACCTACGAGCAGTACTTC. Its translation is CAISLSYPTYEQYF.

The chain uses TRBV20-1 and TRBJ2-1; weak D call: TRBD2 (6 bases). Trimming shortened V by 0 bases and J by 1 base, and 13 bases separated the two germline ends. The CDR3 length is 16 residues. Looked up from germline, CDR1 is DFQATT and CDR2 is SNEGSKA (reference sequence). This CDR3 is CSARDSLASSYNEQFF. CDR3 DNA: TGCAGTGCTAGAGATTCACTAGCTTCATCCTACAATGAGCAGTTCTTC.

A note on this clonotype: The junction differs from germline at one of its ends, possibly a read error. The V gene is TRBV4-1, the J gene TRBJ2-3, with D maybe TRBD2 (5 bases). The CDR3 has 17 amino acids. The V gene's germline CDR1 is MGHRA and CDR2 YSYEKL. CDR3 residues: CAGSPPPAEFSTDTQYF. In nucleotides, the CDR3 is TGCGCCGGCAGCCCTCCCCCAGCGGAGTTTAGCACAGATACGCAGTATTTT.

V is TRBV10-3 and J is TRBJ2-5; D may be TRBD1 (6 bases). The CDR3 is made up of 15 amino acids. V lost 4 bases and J lost 3, with 15 bases in between. Germline V gene sequence: CDR1 ENHRY, CDR2 SYGVKD. CDR3 DNA: TGTGCCATCAGTGGGGGGCCGGCAGGGAAAGAGACCCAGTACTTC. As protein: CAISGGPAGKETQYF.

The genes are TRBV7-6 and TRBJ1-6, with TRBD1 matching over 8 bases. The germline gives CDR1 SGHVS, CDR2 FNYEAQ. The V segment lost 8 bases and the J segment 8 bases; nucleotides outside the gene matches: 11. This CDR3 contains 15 residues. The CDR3 protein is CASGPNTGGDSPLHF. The DNA of the CDR3 is TGTGCCAGCGGCCCAAACACAGGGGGGGATTCACCCCTCCACTTT.

The CDR3 spells CATSRDGAGGSAEQFF. The CDR3 bases are TGTGCCACCAGCAGAGATGGGGCGGGAGGGTCTGCTGAGCAGTTCTTC. This sequence joins TRBV15 and TRBJ2-1, with 9 bases identical to TRBD2. V dropped 0 bases and J dropped 9; count of bases not matched to a gene: 9. The CDR3 sequence is 16 residues long. Germline values: CDR1 LNHNV, CDR2 YYDKDF (reference sequence).

Note on this clonotype: A much larger clone lies one base from this, so it may be a read error. This chain links TRBV18 with TRBJ1-1; the match to TRBD1 covers 7 bases. The CDR3 sequence is 13 residues long. Looked up from germline, CDR1 is KGHSH and CDR2 is LQKENI. The CDR3 spells CAGSPDRRAEAFF. The CDR3 DNA sequence: TGTGCCGGCTCACCGGACAGGAGGGCTGAAGCTTTCTTT.

The J gene is TRBJ2-1, the V gene TRBV20-1; 7 nucleotides line up with TRBD2. The CDR3 sequence is 13 residues long. Per germline, CDR1 DFQATT and CDR2 SNEGSKA (reference sequence). V gave up 5 bases and J gave up 7 bases; unmatched junction bases: 8. CDR3 sequence reads: CSAGGREDNEQFF. In DNA form, the CDR3 reads TGCAGTGCTGGGGGGAGGGAGGATAATGAGCAGTTCTTC.

This clonotype was seen a handful of times. The chain links TRBV7-9 to TRBJ2-1, with TRBD2 matching 9 bases. Per the germline V gene, CDR1 is SEHNR and CDR2 is FQNEAQ (reference sequence). This CDR3 spans 14 amino acids. V dropped 4 bases and J dropped 10; count of bases not matched to a gene: 8. The CDR3 protein is CASSYSGSYGEQFF. DNA of the CDR3: TGTGCCAGCAGCTATAGCGGGAGTTATGGAGAGCAGTTCTTC.

In this sample, this clonotype turned up once. This rearrangement joins TRBV19 to TRBJ2-7, with D unresolved. Trimming left V 7 bases short and J 3 bases short, with 13 bases between. CDR3 length: 13 residues. Germline lookup yields CDR1 LNHDA and CDR2 SQIVND (reference sequence). In nucleotides, the CDR3 is TGTGCCAGTAAGGGCCCGAACAACTACGAGCAGTACTTC. Amino acids: CASKGPNNYEQYF.

The chain carries TRBV7-9 and TRBJ1-2; D unresolved. CDR3 size: 15 residues. The ends were cut back, 3 bases at V and 3 bases at J, with 14 bases in the middle. Germline V gene sequence: CDR1 SEHNR, CDR2 FQNEAQ (reference sequence). CDR3 DNA: TGTGCCAGCAGCTTCGAGGGCCGGGGAGACTATGGCTACACCTTC. It is translated as CASSFEGRGDYGYTF.

V is TRBV28 and J is TRBJ1-2; D gene ambiguous. V lost 6 bases, J lost 8 bases, and 13 bases lay in between. This CDR3 spans 12 amino acids. Germline V gene lookup returns CDR1 MDHEN and CDR2 SYDVKM. CDR3 nucleotide sequence: TGTGCCAGCAGCTACTCTAGGTGGGGCTACACCTTC. Amino acid sequence: CASSYSRWGYTF.

This clonotype was recorded a few times. V usage is TRBV28 and J usage is TRBJ2-1; the match to TRBD1 covers 7 bases. The germline V gene encodes CDR1 MDHEN and CDR2 SYDVKM. CDR3 length equals 15 residues. The trim removed 4 bases at V and 6 bases at J, leaving 9 bases unmatched. In DNA form, the CDR3 reads TGTGCCAGCAGTTCTTACAGGGGTCCCGGCAATGAGCAGTTCTTC. As protein: CASSSYRGPGNEQFF. The full variable domain, rest sourced from reference TRBV28 and TRBJ2-1, is DVKVTQSSRYLVKRTGEKVFLECVQDMDHENMFWYRQDPGLGLRLIYFSYDVKMKEKGDIPEGYSVSREKKERFSLILESASTNQTSMYLCASSSYRGPGNEQFFGPGTRLTVL.

The chain uses TRBV1 and TRBJ2-5; TRBD1 is the table's D call and was not checked against the DNA. TRBV1 is described as a pseudogene. The CDR3 covers 12 residues. CDR3 sequence: CLQGRRRETQYF. In nucleotides, the CDR3 is TGCCTCCAGGGGCGGAGAAGAGAGACCCAGTACTTC.

V usage is TRBV30 and J usage is TRBJ1-6; D unclear. This CDR3 contains 12 residues. V lost 7 bases, J lost 0 bases, and 4 bases lay in between. Germline CDR1 is GTSNPN and CDR2 is SVGIG (reference sequence). CDR3 loop: CALSSYNSPLHF. The CDR3 nucleotides read TGTGCCTTGAGCTCCTATAATTCACCCCTCCACTTT.

This clonotype occurred a few times. The chain recombines TRBV29-1 with TRBJ2-7, with D tentatively TRBD2 (5 bases). The CDR3 runs to 13 residues. Trimming pared 8 bases from V and 5 bases from J, leaving 19 bases between. Germline V gene data show CDR1 as SQVTM and CDR2 as ANQGSEA. The CDR3 loop is CSFSLGVVHEQYF. The DNA of the CDR3 is TGCAGCTTCAGCCTGGGAGTAGTCCACGAGCAGTACTTC.

In this sample, this clonotype turned up a few times. One junction end does not reproduce the germline sequence, and a read error may be involved. The V and J genes are TRBV7-7 and TRBJ2-2, with TRBD1 matching 9 bases. CDR1 and CDR2 from the germline V gene are SSHAT and FNYEAQ (reference sequence). This CDR3 is 17 amino acids long. The CDR3 sequence: CASSPPGQGTNPGELFF. CDR3 coding DNA: TGTGCCAGCAGCCCACCGGGACAGGGTACGAACCCCGGGGAGCTGTTTTTT.

V usage is TRBV11-2 and J usage is TRBJ2-1; D gene unclear. Germline V gene data show CDR1 as SGHAT and CDR2 as FQNNGV. This CDR3 region has 19 residues. Trimming removed 0 bases from V and 2 bases from J, with 20 bases in between. The CDR3 sequence: CASSLDRVSTRAPYNEQFF. DNA for the CDR3: TGTGCCAGCAGCTTAGATCGCGTTAGCACCAGAGCCCCCTACAATGAGCAGTTCTTC. The variable domain in full, with the rest retrieved from reference TRBV11-2 and TRBJ2-1, is EAGVAQSPRYKIIEKRQSVAFWCNPISGHATLYWYQQILGQGPKLLIQFQNNGVVDDSQLPKDRFSAERLKGVDSTLKIQPAKLEDSAVYLCASSLDRVSTRAPYNEQFFGPGTRLTVL.

This clonotype was seen a handful of times. The chain recombines TRBV5-1 with TRBJ2-5, with a tentative D call TRBD1 (5 bases). The CDR3 extends over 15 amino acids. Trimming cost V 0 bases and J 2 bases, with 11 bases left between them. Germline CDR1 reads SGHRS; CDR2 reads YFSETQ. The CDR3 DNA sequence: TGCGCCAGCAGCTTGGGTCTTGGGGCTCAAGAGACCCAGTACTTC. Its protein product is CASSLGLGAQETQYF.

This clonotype appeared a single time. This rearrangement joins TRBV7-2 to TRBJ1-1; perhaps TRBD1 as D (6 bases). The CDR3 is made up of 14 amino acids. V lost 5 bases to trimming and J lost 6 bases, with 16 bases between them. Germline loops: CDR1 SGHTA, CDR2 FQGNSA. This CDR3 reads CASSQIRGASEAFF. The CDR3 DNA is TGTGCCAGCAGCCAGATCCGGGGGGCCTCTGAAGCTTTCTTT.

V is TRBV7-2 and J is TRBJ2-1, with D tentatively TRBD2 (6 bases). There are 16 residues in the CDR3. V lost 3 bases and J lost 5, with 17 bases in between. The germline V gene encodes CDR1 SGHTA and CDR2 FQGNSA. CDR3 protein: CASSFRGRDFNNEQFF. In nucleotides, the CDR3 is TGTGCCAGCAGCTTTAGGGGCCGGGACTTTAACAATGAGCAGTTCTTC.

The rearrangement joins TRBV9 to TRBJ2-5; the D gene is possibly TRBD2 (6 bases). Matching the DNA end better, TRBJ2-7 makes the J call doubtful. From germline, CDR1 is SGDLS and CDR2 YYNGEE. The CDR3 runs to 16 residues. The CDR3 loop is CASSTLVADPIYEQYF. In DNA form, the CDR3 reads TGTGCCAGCAGCACCCTCGTAGCGGACCCCATCTACGAGCAGTACTTC.

The rearrangement links TRBV9 to TRBJ2-3; 10 nucleotides match TRBD2. The CDR3 is made up of 15 amino acids. V shed 3 bases and J 4 bases; nucleotides not matched to a gene: 5. The germline V gene encodes CDR1 SGDLS and CDR2 YYNGEE. CDR3 sequence (DNA): TGTGCCAGCAGCGGGAGCGGGAGGGCCCCAGATACGCAGTATTTT. This sequence encodes CASSGSGRAPDTQYF.

CDR3 DNA sequence: TGTGCCAGCGCTGAGGAGGAGAGATATGGCTACACCTTC. It is translated as CASAEEERYGYTF. The chain employs TRBV5-4 and TRBJ1-2; no definite D call. Germline CDR1 reads SGHNT; CDR2 reads YYREEE (reference sequence). CDR3 length: 13 residues. V was trimmed by 7 bases and J by 5 bases, leaving 15 bases between them.

In its sample, this clonotype was seen many times. At one end, the junction sequence differs from germline, possibly due to a read error. The chain combines TRBV5-1 with TRBJ2-7, with TRBD1 matching over 7 bases. Germline V gives CDR1 SGHRS, CDR2 YFSETQ. This CDR3 has 14 amino acids. The CDR3 spells CASSLATGSYEQYF. The CDR3 nucleotides read TGTGCCAGCAGTTTAGCGACAGGGTCCTACGAGCAGTACTTC.

This chain connects TRBV28 to TRBJ2-7; D is tentatively TRBD1 or TRBD2 (6 bases each). The V and J ends lost 3 bases and 3 bases respectively, with 15 bases between them. CDR1 and CDR2 from the germline V gene are MDHEN and SYDVKM. The length of the CDR3 is 15 residues. CDR3 amino acids: CASSFTGAGNYEQYF. The CDR3 DNA follows: TGTGCCAGCAGTTTTACGGGGGCAGGGAACTACGAGCAGTACTTC.